A selection of T cell receptor beta chains follows, all from one sample in a study of CD8 T cells in ankylosing spondylitis. TCRdb used MiXCR to reprocess the 5' RACE reads, holding one entry per CDR3 protein. The table has approximately 220,000 distinct CDR3 sequences, approximately 24% seen once. Sequenced sample: blood, either unsorted or a sorted T cell fraction (not recorded which). The receptors come from a male donor with ankylosing spondylitis or in good health (not recorded which). Each CDR3 is given with its conserved first and last residue. A D gene is named only where the DNA matches it firmly. Size is stated for part of the rows, as once, few or many counts, or as a class when the clone is expanded.

d_call: -
v_call: TRBV6-5
j_call: TRBJ2-1
clone_size: many
cdr3_nt: TGTGCCAGCAGATTAGCGGAGAGCTCCTACAATGAGCAGTTCTTC
cdr3_aa: CASRLAESSYNEQFF

d_call: -
v_call: TRBV29-1
j_call: TRBJ2-1
clone_size: many
cdr3_nt: TGCAGCGTCTTCTCCCCAGGAAATACTTACAATGAGCAGTTCTTC
cdr3_aa: CSVFSPGNTYNEQFF

d_call: TRBD1
v_call: TRBV10-3
j_call: TRBJ2-7
clone_size: -
cdr3_nt: TGTGCCATCAGTGAGGGTGGGACAGTCTACGAGCAGTACTTC
cdr3_aa: CAISEGGTVYEQYF

d_call: TRBD2
v_call: TRBV12-3/TRBV12-4
j_call: TRBJ2-7
clone_size: few
cdr3_nt: TGTGCCAGCAGTATTACTAGCGGCTCCTACGAGCAGTACTTC
cdr3_aa: CASSITSGSYEQYF

d_call: -
v_call: TRBV7-2
j_call: TRBJ2-1
clone_size: many
cdr3_nt: TGTGCCAGCAGCTTAACGTCGTACAATGAGCAGTTCTTC
cdr3_aa: CASSLTSYNEQFF

d_call: TRBD1
v_call: TRBV20-1
j_call: TRBJ1-5
clone_size: -
cdr3_nt: TGCAGTGCTATTACAGGGGGAAACAATCAGCCCCAGCATTTT
cdr3_aa: CSAITGGNNQPQHF

d_call: -
v_call: TRBV6-5
j_call: TRBJ1-1
clone_size: few
cdr3_nt: TGTGCCAGCCGGAGGGGGAGCACTGAAGCTTTCTTT
cdr3_aa: CASRRGSTEAFF

d_call: -
v_call: TRBV20-1
j_call: TRBJ2-1
clone_size: few
cdr3_nt: TGCAGTGCCAGTAGGGTTCCGGCGGGCAGCTCCTACAATGAGCAGTTCTTC
cdr3_aa: CSASRVPAGSSYNEQFF

d_call: -
v_call: TRBV20-1
j_call: TRBJ2-7
clone_size: many
cdr3_nt: TGCAGTGCCAAACAGGGCTCCTACGAGCAGTACTTC
cdr3_aa: CSAKQGSYEQYF

d_call: -
v_call: TRBV5-5
j_call: TRBJ1-4
clone_size: -
cdr3_nt: TGTGCCAGCAGCAGGGACATTGCTCGGGAAAAACTGTTTTTT
cdr3_aa: CASSRDIAREKLFF

d_call: -
v_call: TRBV10-3
j_call: TRBJ2-1
clone_size: few
cdr3_nt: TGTGCCATCAGGGCGTCCTCGGGGACGTCCTACAATGAGCAGTTCTTC
cdr3_aa: CAIRASSGTSYNEQFF

d_call: -
v_call: TRBV4-2
j_call: TRBJ2-7
clone_size: -
cdr3_nt: TGTGCCAGCAGCCAAAACAGGGACCCCTACGAGCAGTACTTC
cdr3_aa: CASSQNRDPYEQYF

d_call: -
v_call: TRBV7-8
j_call: TRBJ2-7
clone_size: many
cdr3_nt: TGTGCCAGCACTCTAGGGTACCACGAGCAGTACTTC
cdr3_aa: CASTLGYHEQYF

d_call: -
v_call: TRBV10-3
j_call: TRBJ2-7
clone_size: many
cdr3_nt: TGTGCCATCAGCGGGAGCTCCTACGAGCAGTACTTC
cdr3_aa: CAISGSSYEQYF

d_call: TRBD2
v_call: TRBV20-1
j_call: TRBJ2-5
clone_size: many
cdr3_nt: TGCAGTGCTAGTTTTAGCGGGAGGGCCAGGCAAGAGACCCAGTACTTC
cdr3_aa: CSASFSGRARQETQYF

d_call: -
v_call: TRBV29-1
j_call: TRBJ2-2
clone_size: many
cdr3_nt: TGCAGCGCCTACAGAACCGGGGAGCTGTTTTTT
cdr3_aa: CSAYRTGELFF

d_call: -
v_call: TRBV20-1
j_call: TRBJ2-5
clone_size: many
cdr3_nt: TGCAGTGCTAGAGTGCAGGGGATAGAGACCCAGTACTTC
cdr3_aa: CSARVQGIETQYF

d_call: -
v_call: TRBV6-5
j_call: TRBJ2-1
clone_size: -
cdr3_nt: TGTGCCAGCAGTTACTCTAGCGGTGGGGAGCAGTTCTTC
cdr3_aa: CASSYSSGGEQFF

d_call: TRBD1
v_call: TRBV7-2
j_call: TRBJ1-2
clone_size: -
cdr3_nt: TGTGCCAGCAGCGTCGACAGGGGGCGGGTCTACACCTTC
cdr3_aa: CASSVDRGRVYTF

d_call: -
v_call: TRBV24-1
j_call: TRBJ2-5
clone_size: many
cdr3_nt: TGTGCCACCATGGGGGTCGGAAAAGAGACCCAGTACTTC
cdr3_aa: CATMGVGKETQYF

d_call: TRBD1
v_call: TRBV20-1
j_call: TRBJ1-5
clone_size: many
cdr3_nt: TGCAGTGCTAGAGACGGGACAGGGTTTCAGCCCCAGCATTTT
cdr3_aa: CSARDGTGFQPQHF

d_call: -
v_call: TRBV20-1
j_call: TRBJ2-7
clone_size: many
cdr3_nt: TGCAGTGCTAGAGTGCCAGGAGGCTACGAGCAGTACTTC
cdr3_aa: CSARVPGGYEQYF

d_call: TRBD1
v_call: TRBV10-3
j_call: TRBJ2-7
clone_size: -
cdr3_nt: TGTGCCATCAGTGAAGACAGGGGAAGTGTAGAGCAGTACTTC
cdr3_aa: CAISEDRGSVEQYF

d_call: TRBD1
v_call: TRBV20-1
j_call: TRBJ2-4
clone_size: many
cdr3_nt: TGCAGTGCTCCGGGACAGGGGGAAGTAAACATTCAGTACTTC
cdr3_aa: CSAPGQGEVNIQYF

d_call: TRBD2
v_call: TRBV4-1
j_call: TRBJ2-7
clone_size: -
cdr3_nt: TGCGCCAGCAGCCCGGGCGGGGGGTCGCAGATCTACGAGCAGTACTTC
cdr3_aa: CASSPGGGSQIYEQYF

d_call: -
v_call: TRBV14
j_call: TRBJ2-3
clone_size: -
cdr3_nt: TGTGCCAGCAGCGAACCGACACCTGGAGGCACAGATACGCAGTATTTT
cdr3_aa: CASSEPTPGGTDTQYF

d_call: -
v_call: TRBV29-1
j_call: TRBJ2-2
clone_size: many
cdr3_nt: TGCAGCGTTGGAAGCGGGCCTAACACCGGGGAGCTGTTTTTT
cdr3_aa: CSVGSGPNTGELFF

d_call: -
v_call: TRBV6-5
j_call: TRBJ2-3
clone_size: -
cdr3_nt: TGTGCCAGCAGTTACTCTCGGCCAGATACGCAGTATTTT
cdr3_aa: CASSYSRPDTQYF

d_call: TRBD2
v_call: TRBV20-1
j_call: TRBJ2-3
clone_size: many
cdr3_nt: TGCAGTGCTAGAGAGGTGACTAGCGGGCGTAATACGCAGTATTTT
cdr3_aa: CSAREVTSGRNTQYF

d_call: -
v_call: TRBV4-3
j_call: TRBJ1-5
clone_size: few
cdr3_nt: TGCGCCAGCAGCCAAGTTAGTAGCAATCAGCCCCAGCATTTT
cdr3_aa: CASSQVSSNQPQHF

d_call: TRBD1
v_call: TRBV4-1
j_call: TRBJ2-3
clone_size: many
cdr3_nt: TGCGCCAGCAGCCACAGACCGGGACAGAGCACAGATACGCAGTATTTT
cdr3_aa: CASSHRPGQSTDTQYF

d_call: TRBD2
v_call: TRBV20-1
j_call: TRBJ2-1
clone_size: few
cdr3_nt: TGCAGTGCCCCGCGACTAGCCAATGAGCAGTTCTTC
cdr3_aa: CSAPRLANEQFF

d_call: -
v_call: TRBV6-1
j_call: TRBJ2-3
clone_size: many
cdr3_nt: TGTGCCAGCAGGTCCGGGTCTGGGCTCACAGATACGCAGTATTTT
cdr3_aa: CASRSGSGLTDTQYF

d_call: TRBD1
v_call: TRBV12-3/TRBV12-4
j_call: TRBJ2-7
clone_size: few
cdr3_nt: TGTGCCAGCAGCCCGGGACAGGGGGCGGAGGGGTACTTC
cdr3_aa: CASSPGQGAEGYF

d_call: -
v_call: TRBV20-1
j_call: TRBJ2-7
clone_size: many
cdr3_nt: TGCAGTGCTTTACTAGCTTTCGAGCAGTACTTC
cdr3_aa: CSALLAFEQYF

d_call: -
v_call: TRBV29-1
j_call: TRBJ1-1
clone_size: many
cdr3_nt: TGCAGCGGGGCAGAGGATTCGGGCACTGAAGCTTTCTTT
cdr3_aa: CSGAEDSGTEAFF

d_call: -
v_call: TRBV7-9
j_call: TRBJ2-1
clone_size: few
cdr3_nt: TGTGCCAGCCGTACTAGATACAATGAGCAGTTCTTC
cdr3_aa: CASRTRYNEQFF

d_call: TRBD2
v_call: TRBV5-1
j_call: TRBJ2-5
clone_size: many
cdr3_nt: TGCGCCAGCAGCTTGGGTAGCGGGAGGATGGAGACCCAGTACTTC
cdr3_aa: CASSLGSGRMETQYF

d_call: TRBD1
v_call: TRBV14
j_call: TRBJ1-2
clone_size: -
cdr3_nt: TGTGCCAGCAGCCACCCAGGGGGCGCGCGGGGCTACACCTTC
cdr3_aa: CASSHPGGARGYTF

d_call: -
v_call: TRBV2
j_call: TRBJ1-6
clone_size: many
cdr3_nt: TGTGCCAGCAAAGAACAGGGTTTTAATTCACCCCTCCACTTT
cdr3_aa: CASKEQGFNSPLHF

d_call: -
v_call: TRBV5-1
j_call: TRBJ2-5
clone_size: many
cdr3_nt: TGCGCCAGCAGCTCGGCGCGAGAGACCCAGTACTTC
cdr3_aa: CASSSARETQYF

d_call: -
v_call: TRBV20-1
j_call: TRBJ2-2
clone_size: few
cdr3_nt: TGCAGTGCTAGCCCCTTAACCGGGGAGCTGTTTTTT
cdr3_aa: CSASPLTGELFF

d_call: TRBD1
v_call: TRBV29-1
j_call: TRBJ2-3
clone_size: -
cdr3_nt: TGCAGCTTCCAGGGGGCCCCCACAGATACGCAGTATTTT
cdr3_aa: CSFQGAPTDTQYF

d_call: TRBD1
v_call: TRBV6-5
j_call: TRBJ1-4
clone_size: many
cdr3_nt: TGTGCCAGCAGTTTCTTACAGGGGGCGGCTAATGAAAAACTGTTTTTT
cdr3_aa: CASSFLQGAANEKLFF

d_call: -
v_call: TRBV12-3/TRBV12-4
j_call: TRBJ1-5
clone_size: -
cdr3_nt: TGTGCCAGCAGCAGACAGTTTGATCAGCCCCAGCATTTT
cdr3_aa: CASSRQFDQPQHF

d_call: TRBD1
v_call: TRBV29-1
j_call: TRBJ2-5
clone_size: few
cdr3_nt: TGCAGCGAGGAAGGGACAGGGGATTCGAAGACCCAGTACTTC
cdr3_aa: CSEEGTGDSKTQYF

d_call: -
v_call: TRBV20-1
j_call: TRBJ2-4
clone_size: -
cdr3_nt: TGCAGTGCTCCAGGGGCCAAAAACATTCAGTACTTC
cdr3_aa: CSAPGAKNIQYF

d_call: -
v_call: TRBV7-2
j_call: TRBJ2-2
clone_size: -
cdr3_nt: TGTGCCAGCAGCTTGGGTACAGGAACAATCGCCGGGGAGCTGTTTTTT
cdr3_aa: CASSLGTGTIAGELFF

d_call: -
v_call: TRBV5-1
j_call: TRBJ2-2
clone_size: -
cdr3_nt: TGCGCCAGCAGCCCCTCCCCTTTCGGGTCCGTGGGCACCGGGGAGCTGTTTTTT
cdr3_aa: CASSPSPFGSVGTGELFF

d_call: -
v_call: TRBV5-4
j_call: TRBJ2-2
clone_size: -
cdr3_nt: TGTGCCAGCAGCTTGGTAGGGTACCTAACCGGGGAGCTGTTTTTT
cdr3_aa: CASSLVGYLTGELFF

d_call: -
v_call: TRBV5-1
j_call: TRBJ2-7
clone_size: many
cdr3_nt: TGCGCCAGCAGCTTGTGGGCTTCCTACGAGCAGTACTTC
cdr3_aa: CASSLWASYEQYF

d_call: -
v_call: TRBV6-2/TRBV6-3
j_call: TRBJ2-3
clone_size: -
cdr3_nt: TGTGCCAGCAGTTATTGGTCTAGCGTATCAGATACGCAGTATTTT
cdr3_aa: CASSYWSSVSDTQYF

d_call: -
v_call: TRBV6-2/TRBV6-3
j_call: TRBJ1-5
clone_size: -
cdr3_nt: TGTGCTGAGGGTGATGGCAATCAGCCCCAGCATTTT
cdr3_aa: CAEGDGNQPQHF

d_call: -
v_call: TRBV29-1
j_call: TRBJ1-2
clone_size: -
cdr3_nt: TGCAGCGTTGTCCAGGGCGGAGCTGGCTACACCTTC
cdr3_aa: CSVVQGGAGYTF

d_call: -
v_call: TRBV6-5
j_call: TRBJ1-1
clone_size: many
cdr3_nt: TGTGCCAGCAGTTCGTACACTGAAGCTTTCTTT
cdr3_aa: CASSSYTEAFF

d_call: -
v_call: TRBV20-1
j_call: TRBJ1-2
clone_size: -
cdr3_nt: TGCAGTGCTGGTCGCGGGGACAACTATGGCTACACCTTC
cdr3_aa: CSAGRGDNYGYTF

d_call: TRBD1
v_call: TRBV20-1
j_call: TRBJ2-7
clone_size: -
cdr3_nt: TGCAGTGCCGGGACAGGGTCCTACGAGCAGTACTTC
cdr3_aa: CSAGTGSYEQYF

d_call: TRBD2
v_call: TRBV7-8
j_call: TRBJ2-2
clone_size: few
cdr3_nt: TGTGCCAGCAGCTCCTTAGCGGGAGATAACACCGGGGAGCTGTTTTTT
cdr3_aa: CASSSLAGDNTGELFF

d_call: -
v_call: TRBV7-2
j_call: TRBJ1-1
clone_size: many
cdr3_nt: TGTGCCAGCAGCCCCGGTAGGGCAAACACTGAAGCTTTCTTT
cdr3_aa: CASSPGRANTEAFF